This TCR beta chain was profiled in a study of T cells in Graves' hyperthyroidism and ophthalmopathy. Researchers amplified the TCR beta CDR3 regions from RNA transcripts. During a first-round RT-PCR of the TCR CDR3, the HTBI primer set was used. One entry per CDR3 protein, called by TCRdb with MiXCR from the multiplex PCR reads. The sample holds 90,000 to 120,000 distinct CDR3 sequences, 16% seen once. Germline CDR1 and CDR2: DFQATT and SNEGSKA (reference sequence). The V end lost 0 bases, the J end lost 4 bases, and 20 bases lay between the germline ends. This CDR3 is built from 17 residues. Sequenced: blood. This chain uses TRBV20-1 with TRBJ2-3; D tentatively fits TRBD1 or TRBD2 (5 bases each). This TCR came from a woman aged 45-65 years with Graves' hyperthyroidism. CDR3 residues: CSARDPQRIRGADTQYF. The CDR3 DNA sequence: TGCAGTGCTAGAGACCCCCAGCGGATAAGGGGTGCAGATACGCAGTATTTT.